This T cell receptor beta chain was sequenced during a study of control samples from healthy donors and cancer patients. This clone was seen a few times. Only in-frame clones appear in the TCRdb table, and some are missing; sequencing was by immunoSEQ multiplex PCR. Of over 100,000 clones detected, 88% appear once; the ten largest clones hold approximately 3.5%. V shed 1 base and J shed 10 bases, with 13 bases lying between them. The CDR3 is made up of 13 amino acids. Germline V CDR1 and CDR2: SEHNR, FQNEAQ (reference sequence). The clonotype originates from a man between 35 and 55 years old in good health. Sequenced input: blood. This sequence joins TRBV7-9 and TRBJ2-5; D is unresolved. CDR3 sequence (DNA): TGTGCCAGCAGCTTAGAGGGCGGTAGGATCCAGTACTTC. Encoded protein: CASSLEGGRIQYF.